This TCR beta chain was recovered during a study of naive and memory T cell subsets. The study's findings and limits: A few larger clonotypes appeared in naive repertoires, especially CD8, possibly memory cells re-expressing CD45RA.

An equimolar mix of two oligonucleotides served as the beta constant-region primer for TRBC1 and TRBC2. The ligated cDNA underwent four PCR rounds using SP2 and nested alpha and beta constant-region primers. Ligation attached a single-stranded oligonucleotide with a 12-nucleotide UMI and the SP2 primer to the cDNA 3' end. In TCRdb, the UMI-ligation and nested PCR reads were re-called with MiXCR into one record per CDR3 protein. The data hold 95,000 to 110,000 distinct CDR3 sequences, with about 14% observed a single time. Worth noting for this clonotype: The antigen remains unidentified.

After removal of 5 bases from V and 8 bases from J, the junction contained 15 bases not matched to a gene. This CDR3 comprises 16 residues. In germline, CDR1 is SEHNR, CDR2 FQNEAQ (reference sequence). The receptor comes from a human donor in good health. Material: naive CD8+ T cells from blood. V and J are TRBV7-9 and TRBJ2-1; 7 bases align to TRBD1. In DNA form, the CDR3 reads TGTGCCAGCAGCCCGACCGGGACAGCCAGTCGTGATGAGCAGTTCTTC. Protein product: CASSPTGTASRDEQFF.